These 3 T cell receptor beta chains originate from one sample sequenced in a study of T cell responses to AZD1222 COVID-19 vaccine. Here immunoSEQ multiplex PCR was the method, and the copy in TCRdb shows in-frame clones only, minus some. The repertoire includes 150,000 to 200,000 clones, approximately 90% of them detected once, and roughly 26% sits in the top ten. The material sequenced was peripheral blood, taken 28 days after the second AZD1222 dose. The receptors come from an adult who received the AZD1222 COVID-19 vaccine.

The chain carries TRBV28 and TRBJ1-4; D is unclear. V shed 6 bases and J shed 0 bases, with 8 bases lying between them. Per the germline V gene, CDR1 is MDHEN and CDR2 is SYDVKM. This CDR3 is 14 amino acids long. CDR3 bases: TGTGCCAGCAGCCCTACTGCAACTAATGAAAAACTGTTTTTT. Its protein is CASSPTATNEKLFF.

The V call is TRBV5-4, the J call TRBJ2-3; D is possibly TRBD1 (5 bases). This CDR3 region has 14 residues. CDR1 is SGHNT, CDR2 YYREEE, per germline (reference sequence). V lost 4 bases, J lost 2 bases, and 11 bases lay in between. The CDR3 loop reads CASSPPGYTDTQYF. The CDR3, as DNA: TGTGCCAGCAGCCCGCCAGGGTACACAGATACGCAGTATTTT.

The chain couples TRBV7-8 to TRBJ2-1, with D unclear. The V gene lost 1 base and the J gene lost 3 bases, with 7 bases spanning the gap. This CDR3 spans 14 amino acids. CDR1 is SGHVS and CDR2 is FQNEAQ in the germline V gene. In DNA form, the CDR3 reads TGTGCCAGCAGCTTAGGGTCCAGCTACAATGAGCAGTTCTTC. It encodes CASSLGSSYNEQFF.